Here is one T cell receptor (beta chain) with its context. The antigen it binds to is not known. Within one base of it there is no much larger clone, and no base qualities were kept. This sample is part of a study of cytomegalovirus exposure and HLA in healthy donors listed by TCRdb under 2017. Notes on the research overall: According to an earlier analysis of 587 of the donors, about 179 million T cells yielded some 110 million unique TCR beta sequences and 276 Gb of sequence data. Roughly 310 gigabases of sequencing data and around 87 million unique TCR sequences were included in an early release covering several hundred HLA-typed donors. The study was designed to test whether signatures of past pathogen exposure could be identified by cataloging public T cell receptors. A later analysis re-analyzed previously published TCR beta repertoires from approximately 700 donors and added high-resolution HLA genotyping to study TCR occurrence patterns. The number of donors typed differed by locus, with roughly 620-630 for A, B, C, DRB1 and DQB1, 522 for DQA1, under 610 for DPA1, and approximately 470 for DPB1. The study combined high-throughput TCR immunosequencing, statistical association of individual TCRs with disease status, and machine learning to predict cytomegalovirus infection status. Class I and class II HLA loci were covered by the typing at four-digit resolution. Every discovery cohort repertoire had been produced on one sequencing platform. To decide whether each TCR beta V gene segment behaved as functional or pseudogenic, an earlier analysis of some 580 of the donors relied on high-throughput TCR beta sequencing. A later genetic analysis used genome-wide SNP genotypes for 398 of the 666 donors, treating that subset as a discovery cohort. About 5 DR-DQ haplotypes were handled as single units for association and clustering, since linkage in the cohort was strong. The study profiled the T cell repertoires of 666 subjects by immunosequencing and related them to cytomegalovirus serostatus. A separate validation cohort of over 95 different subjects was used in addition to the roughly 700-subject first cohort. Donor age, sex, ethnicity and CMV serostatus were compiled alongside the repertoire data. The genetic ancestry cluster associated with self-reported Caucasian donors included about four fifths of the 350 to 500 genotyped donors. Across approximately 420 genotyped donors of the cohort, an average of approximately 200,000 unique TCR beta nucleotide sequences per donor were sequenced, and approximately 17% of those sequences were non-productive. The later analysis used no new phenotypic data to find candidate immune exposures, relying instead on TCR beta sequences and their occurrence across donors.

The cohort was made up of 650 to 700 healthy bone marrow donors. All cohort members were sampled while nominally healthy, although unrecorded immune exposures were likely present. The donor tested CMV seronegative, placing the donor among the 350 to 400 seronegative members of the cohort. Every donor gave a peripheral blood sample, and the peripheral blood mononuclear cells from that sample were used for TCR beta sequencing. Genomic DNA extraction from the blood cell samples was performed with the Qiagen DNeasy Blood Extraction Kit. Beyond this particular receptor, the publication reports: Because counts were too low, about 17 rarely observed V segments, including chromosome 9 orphons, were excluded from the earlier analysis of some 540 of the donors. A later genetic analysis associated a missense DCLRE1C variant with V-gene and J-gene trimming of TCR beta chains, and an independent cohort replicated the association. In a later analysis, HLA-associated TCR beta chains were found to be more clonally expanded and to have lower generation probabilities than equally common non-associated chains. Some IMGT-functional V segments, including TRBV6-2 and TRBV6-3, could not be distinguished by the 87-base-pair reads and were therefore excluded. The classifier was reported to diagnose cytomegalovirus status with high specificity and sensitivity in both the original cohort and the validation cohort. CMV serostatus was the only immune exposure information available for the cohort. A cluster of highly shared sequence variants was judged likely to represent a technical artifact of the sequencing pipeline. A further reported finding was that TCR beta sequences accurately predicted the HLA-A and HLA-B alleles for most subjects in the first cohort. Several of the top co-occurrence clusters appeared to be linked to parvovirus B19, influenza, CMV and Epstein-Barr virus, according to a later analysis. Because HLA typing was unavailable for some donors at each locus, only the typed subset was used in association tests. Three of the identified cytomegalovirus-associated TCR beta chains were confirmed in vitro to be specific for cytomegalovirus antigens. According to a later genetic analysis, donors in an Asian-associated ancestry cluster had fewer N-insertions in productive TCRs than the roughly 670-donor mean. At a false discovery rate of 0.05, a later analysis linked about 17,000 TCR beta sequences to specific HLA alleles. Strong co-occurrence of HLA alleles, especially DR and DQ, made assigning TCR associations to individual alleles difficult. An earlier analysis of around 540 of the donors showed that most TCR beta V segments appeared in productive rearrangements either about 87% or about 30% of the time, which broadly matched IMGT annotations. According to the authors, the approach could potentially be generalized to other disease states and immunological phenotypes. In this cohort, only TCR beta chains were sequenced, and detectable features were limited by the absence of alpha or paired-chain data. Roughly uniform sequencing depth across donors was assumed in presence/absence analyses, although this assumption may not hold. The study listed 164 TCR beta chains as associated with cytomegalovirus. Correlated functional status among segregating V segments might reflect linkage disequilibrium, but an unknown experimental factor could not be ruled out. Most CMV-associated TCR beta chains appeared to be HLA-restricted in a later analysis, and the HLA associations seemed to be driven largely by CMV exposure. A later analysis found that TCR association rates varied across HLA loci, with DRB1 alleles showing the most associated TCRs and HLA-C alleles the fewest. Most TCR sequences were observed very rarely across donors, whereas some public TCRs were present in many individuals.

Reading from cysteine to phenylalanine, the CDR3 counts 14 amino acids. Only CDR3 DNA remains: 42 bases, in frame from the first base. Relative to germline, V is 6 bases shorter and J is 0 bases shorter, with 12 bases between their ends. CDR1 and CDR2 (SQVTM, ANQGSEA) derive from the germline V gene. Library prep was done by the immunoSEQ multiplex PCR assay. The multiplex PCR relied on a mix of 60 forward primers for TCR Vbeta segments and 13 reverse primers for TCR Jbeta segments. The CDR3 region of rearranged TCR beta genes was amplified from genomic DNA with a multiplex PCR assay. Amplified TCR beta libraries were sequenced as 87-base-pair reads on the Illumina HiSeq System. The authors' analysis ran thus. In a later analysis, around 80 million unique TCR beta chains were counted across the roughly 670 repertoires, and approximately 11 million of these chains were shared by at least two donors. Raw reads were error-corrected and collapsed into unique sequences with a nearest-neighbor algorithm that merged closely related sequences to remove PCR and sequencing errors. CDR3 sequences were aligned to IMGT reference sequences to assign V, D and J gene segments. For a sequence to be retained, at least a six-nucleotide match to both a V gene segment and a J gene segment was required. A rearrangement was called productive if the CDR3 had no stop codons and remained in frame with V and J, and every other rearrangement was called non-productive. CDR3 was defined by IMGT convention, running from the second conserved V-encoded cysteine to the conserved J-encoded phenylalanine. Sequences without an unambiguous match to a single V gene segment were excluded from the earlier analysis of 500 to 700 of the donors. An earlier analysis of several hundred of the donors called V segments functional above 56.7% productive rearrangements and segregating when the between-donor standard deviation exceeded 5%. To diagnose cytomegalovirus status from the catalog of TCR beta chain sequences, a statistical classification framework was built. A later analysis assigned V and J genes by comparing TCR nucleotide sequences with IMGT/GENE-DB human TR gene sequences. The TCRdist pipeline was used in a later analysis to assign CDR3 sequences and most-parsimonious VDJ recombination scenarios. In a later analysis, each TCR beta chain was defined by its CDR3 amino acid sequence together with its V-gene family, and reads lacking a unique V-gene family were excluded. A later analysis removed 500 to 650 highly shared, low-generation-probability nucleotide sequences to deal with suspected cross-contamination and a sequencing artifact. In a later analysis, a clonal expansion index for each public chain was calculated from normalized within-repertoire ranks of inferred template counts. A later analysis computed generation probabilities with a VDJ recombination model fitted to out-of-frame rearrangements, and checked the results against IGoR. In a later analysis, hypergeometric tests were used to score TCR-TCR, TCR-HLA and TCR-CMV co-occurrence, with a repertoire-size bias correction applied to TCR pairs. A later analysis estimated false discovery rates by permuting HLA or CMV assignments 20 times. In a later analysis, co-occurring TCRs were grouped using DBSCAN, and TCRdist sequence similarity was added for clustering within HLA-allele-positive subsets. For co-occurrence clustering, repertoires with fewer than 30,000 or more than 120,000 public chains were excluded, along with 4 to 6 repertoires with anomalous nucleotide sharing. The source is immuneACCESS, and TCRdb retained only in-frame sequences with V and J called. Part of the clones is not carried over; for the studies checked, unresolved V genes explain less than half of this, and the remainder is unexplained. V and J calls and clone size are given by that table; D and trimming were obtained from the DNA. This sample lists about 200,000 clones; 82% were detected once. Together, the top ten hold approximately 2.5% of the sample.

The source of this sequence is a woman between 35 and 50 years old in good health and CMV-seronegative. The chain couples TRBV29-1 to TRBJ1-3, with no reliable assignment of the D segment. Sequencing was carried out using PBMCs. The bases are TGCAGCGTCGGCAGTACTAGCTCTGGAAACACCATATATTTT. The resulting protein is CSVGSTSSGNTIYF.